The sequence of this T cell receptor (beta chain) was determined in a study of CD8+CD57+ T cells in acquired aplastic anemia. The use of genomic DNA as template underpinned the TCR beta VDJ and CDR3 profiling. One entry per CDR3 protein results from TCRdb running MiXCR on the reads. Of approximately 99,000 distinct CDR3 sequences detected, approximately 48% appear once; the ten largest clones hold 30% to 40%. This clonotype was found many times. Germline V lookup: CDR1 MNHEY, CDR2 SMNVEV (reference sequence). Trimming shortened V by 2 bases and J by 11 bases, and 13 bases separated the two germline ends. The CDR3 has 13 residues.

Input material: sorted CD4+, CD8+, or CD8+CD57+ T cells (not recorded which) from PBMCs. The clonotype comes from a human donor in good health, serving as a control. The chain combines TRBV27 with TRBJ1-5, with a possible D match to TRBD1 (5 bases). The CDR3 reads CASSLMSGTTQHF. CDR3 in DNA: TGTGCCAGCAGTTTAATGTCGGGGACCACCCAGCATTTT.